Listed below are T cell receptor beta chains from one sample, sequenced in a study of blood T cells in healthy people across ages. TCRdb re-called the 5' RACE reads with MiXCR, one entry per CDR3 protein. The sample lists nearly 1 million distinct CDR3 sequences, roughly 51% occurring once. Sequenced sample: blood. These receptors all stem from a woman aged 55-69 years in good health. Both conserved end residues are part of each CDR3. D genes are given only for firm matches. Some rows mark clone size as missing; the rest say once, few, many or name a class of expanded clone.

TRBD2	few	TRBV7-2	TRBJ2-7	TGTGCCAGCAGCTGGGGACTAAATGGCGAGCAGTACTTC	CASSWGLNGEQYF
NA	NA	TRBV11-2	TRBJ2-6	TGTGCCAGCAGCTCCTCCCTGTGGTCTGGGGCCAACGTCCTGACTTTC	CASSSSLWSGANVLTF
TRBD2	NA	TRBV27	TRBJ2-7	TGTGCCAGCAGTCCCACTAGCGGGAGGGCCCCATTCTCCTACGAGCAGTACTTC	CASSPTSGRAPFSYEQYF
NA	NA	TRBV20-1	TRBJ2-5	TGCAGTGCTAGTTCCGGGGGCCGGGAGACCCAGTACTTC	CSASSGGRETQYF
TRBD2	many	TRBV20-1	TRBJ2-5	TGCAGTGCTAGAGATCGTACTAGCGGGGAAGAGACCCAGTACTTC	CSARDRTSGEETQYF
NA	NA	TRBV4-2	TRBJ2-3	TGTGCCAGCAGCCAAGTCGGGGCTAGCGCGGATACGCAGTATTTT	CASSQVGASADTQYF
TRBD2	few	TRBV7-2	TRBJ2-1	TGTGCCAGCAGCTTTTCTAGCGGGAGCTATGAGCAGTTCTTC	CASSFSSGSYEQFF
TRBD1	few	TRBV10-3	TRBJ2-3	TGTGCCACCAGTGACAGGGCCTTGGTCGATACGCAGTATTTT	CATSDRALVDTQYF
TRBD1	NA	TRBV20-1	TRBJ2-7	TGCAGTGCTTGGGCCCCCCAGGGGGCTTCTTTCGAGCAGTACTTC	CSAWAPQGASFEQYF
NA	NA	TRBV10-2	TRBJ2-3	TGCGCCAGCACGAGAAATTACGGCACAGATACGCAGTATTTT	CASTRNYGTDTQYF
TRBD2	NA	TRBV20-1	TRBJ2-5	TGCAGTGCTAGAGATGGGCGGGAGGGCCAAGAGACCCAGTACTTC	CSARDGREGQETQYF
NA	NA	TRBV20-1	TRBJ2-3	TGCAGTGCCCAGACCTTGGGCACAGATACGCAGTATTTT	CSAQTLGTDTQYF
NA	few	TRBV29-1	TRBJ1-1	TGCAGCGCCTCCCCCGAATTGAACACTGAAGCTTTCTTT	CSASPELNTEAFF
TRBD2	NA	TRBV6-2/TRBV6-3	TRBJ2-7	TGTGCCAGCAGTTACGTTGGCGGGAGGATCGAGCAGTACTTC	CASSYVGGRIEQYF
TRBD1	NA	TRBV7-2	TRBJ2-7	TGTGCCAGCAGCCAAAAGGACAGGTCCTACGAGCAGTACTTC	CASSQKDRSYEQYF
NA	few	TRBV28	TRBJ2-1	TGTGCCAGCAGGGTAGGAGGGGGCGATGAGCAGTTCTTC	CASRVGGGDEQFF
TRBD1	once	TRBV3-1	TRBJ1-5	TGTGCCAGCAGCAAAGGACAGGGGGCTGATCAGCCCCAGCATTTT	CASSKGQGADQPQHF
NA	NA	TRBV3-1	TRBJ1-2	TGTGCCAGCAGCCAAGTCTGGAGGGAGGGGCGAACTAACTATGGCTACACCTTC	CASSQVWREGRTNYGYTF
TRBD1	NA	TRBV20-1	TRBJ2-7	TGCAGTGCTATGGGACAGACGAGGAGCTCCTACGAGCAGTACTTC	CSAMGQTRSSYEQYF
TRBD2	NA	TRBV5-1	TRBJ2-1	TGCGCCAGCATAAAGGCTAGCGGGTCCTCCTACAATGAGCAGTTCTTC	CASIKASGSSYNEQFF
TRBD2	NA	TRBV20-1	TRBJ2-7	TGCAGTGCTAGAGGGGCTAGCGGGCAGGCACTCCTTTCCTACGAGCAGTACTTC	CSARGASGQALLSYEQYF
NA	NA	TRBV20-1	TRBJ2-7	TGCAGTGCTGGGGTTGGGGGTGCGGGTTACGAGCAGTACTTC	CSAGVGGAGYEQYF
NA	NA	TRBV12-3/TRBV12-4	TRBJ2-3	TGTGCCAGCAGTCCACGGGCAGGGGAAGGCGCAGATACGCAGTATTTT	CASSPRAGEGADTQYF
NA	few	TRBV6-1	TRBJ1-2	TGTGCCAGCAGTGACAGATTCTATGGCTACACCTTC	CASSDRFYGYTF
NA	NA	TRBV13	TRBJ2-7	TGTGCCAGCAGCTCCTTCCGTATGGGCCGGGCAAGGCAGTACTTC	CASSSFRMGRARQYF
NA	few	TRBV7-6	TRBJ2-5	TGTGCCAGCAGCTTATCATGGGGAGAGCAGTACTTC	CASSLSWGEQYF
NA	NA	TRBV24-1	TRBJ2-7	TGTGCCACCAGTGAGGGGGATCTCTACGAGCAGTACTTC	CATSEGDLYEQYF
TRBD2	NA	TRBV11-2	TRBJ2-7	TGTGCCAGCAGCCGGGGACGAGCGGGAACTTCCCACGAGCAGTACTTC	CASSRGRAGTSHEQYF
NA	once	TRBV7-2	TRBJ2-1	TGTGCCAGCACCCCGAGGCTAGCGGAGGGGGGTGAGCAGTTCTTC	CASTPRLAEGGEQFF
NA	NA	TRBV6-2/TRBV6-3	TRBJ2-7	TGTGCCACCCTAACCCCGGCGGGAACCTACGAGCAGTACTTC	CATLTPAGTYEQYF
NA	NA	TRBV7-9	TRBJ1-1	TGTGCCAGCAGCTTAGCGGAAATATTACACCCTGAAGCTTTCTTT	CASSLAEILHPEAFF
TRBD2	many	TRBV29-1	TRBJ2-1	TGCAGCGCGGGACTAGCGGATGAGCAGTTCTTC	CSAGLADEQFF
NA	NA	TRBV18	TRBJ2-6	TGTGCCAGCTCACCATTGCAGGACTCTGGGGCCAACGTCCTGACTTTC	CASSPLQDSGANVLTF
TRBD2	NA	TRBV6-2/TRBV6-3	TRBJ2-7	TGTGCCAGCAGTTACGGGACGGGAGGGCCCAATGAGCAGTACTTC	CASSYGTGGPNEQYF
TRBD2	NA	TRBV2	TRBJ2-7	TGTGCCAGCAGTGAATTCACTAGCGCCGGGGGGGAGCAGTACTTC	CASSEFTSAGGEQYF
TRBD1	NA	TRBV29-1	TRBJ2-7	TGCAGCGTTAGGGGACAGGGGAAGCAAGAGCAGTACTTC	CSVRGQGKQEQYF
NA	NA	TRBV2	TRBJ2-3	TGTGCCAGCAGTGATCCCCGTCGAGGAGATACGCAGTATTTT	CASSDPRRGDTQYF
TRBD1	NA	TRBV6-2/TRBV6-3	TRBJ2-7	TGTGCCAGCAGTATCCTACGGGACAGCCCCTACGAGCAGTACTTC	CASSILRDSPYEQYF
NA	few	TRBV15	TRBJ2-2	TGTGCCACCAGCAGAGATACGAGTACGAACACCGGGGAGCTGTTTTTT	CATSRDTSTNTGELFF
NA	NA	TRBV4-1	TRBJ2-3	TGCGCCAGCAGCCAAGGTGGGACTTCCGGGGGCACAGATACGCAGTATTTT	CASSQGGTSGGTDTQYF
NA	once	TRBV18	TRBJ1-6	TGTGCCAGCTCACAGTCCGGGCCCCCATTCATCAATTCACCCCTCCACTTT	CASSQSGPPFINSPLHF
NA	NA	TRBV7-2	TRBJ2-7	TGTGCCAGCAGCTCCGAATGGCGGTCCCCCTACGAGCAGTACTTC	CASSSEWRSPYEQYF
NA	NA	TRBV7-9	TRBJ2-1	TGTGCCAGCAGCCGAACAGGAGAGGGGTACAATGAGCAGTTCTTC	CASSRTGEGYNEQFF
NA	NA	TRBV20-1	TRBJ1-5	TGCAGTGCTAGAGAAGACGGAGAAAATCAGCCCCAGCATTTT	CSAREDGENQPQHF
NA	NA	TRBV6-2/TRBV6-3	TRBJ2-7	TGTGCCAGCAGTTACGTGGGATCCTACGAGCAGTACTTC	CASSYVGSYEQYF
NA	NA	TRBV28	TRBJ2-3	TGTGCCAGCAGTTCCTATGAGATTAGCACAGATACGCAGTATTTT	CASSSYEISTDTQYF
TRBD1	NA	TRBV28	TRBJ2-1	TGTGCCACGGGGACAGGTTACAATGAGCAGTTCTTC	CATGTGYNEQFF
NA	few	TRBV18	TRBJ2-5	TGTGCCAGCTCACCGCCCGGGACGGTTCAAGAGACCCAGTACTTC	CASSPPGTVQETQYF
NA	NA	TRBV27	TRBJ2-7	TGTGCCAGCAGTTTACGAACTAGTTGGAAAGGCTACGAGCAGTACTTC	CASSLRTSWKGYEQYF
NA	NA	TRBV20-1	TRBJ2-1	TGCAGTGCTCATCGGTCTCAGAAGCAGTTCTTC	CSAHRSQKQFF
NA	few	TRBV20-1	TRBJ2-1	TGCAGTGCTTCTACTAGAAGATCCTACAATGAGCAGTTCTTC	CSASTRRSYNEQFF